This TCR beta chain came from a study of human T cells and chemical hapten exposure. About the research overall: Across samples, TCR yields varied, mostly owing to small differences in pooled library volumes.

The CDR3 contains 16 residues. The germline CDR1 and CDR2 sequences are MNHEY and SVGEGT. V was clipped by 0 bases and J by 2 bases; unmatched bases: 7. This clonotype was seen only a few times. Treatment reported: therapeutic diphenylcyclopropenone sensitization with weekly scalp DPC. Each patch-test visit's blood sample preceded patch application. Individual cDNA molecules each carried unique molecular identifiers attached by the library. TCRdb analysed the reads with MiXCR anew, one entry per CDR3 protein. The profile shows approximately 4,100 distinct CDR3 sequences, roughly half of them singletons.

This TCR came from an adult with alopecia areata. Some clones in this sample may be carry-over from other donors' samples. This table probably holds off-target reads from a library built for another chain. The sample in question was whole blood, obtained before DPC sensitization or 2, 6, or about 24 weeks after (not recorded which). The chain joins TRBV6-2 or TRBV6-3 to TRBJ2-7; the match to TRBD1 covers 7 bases. The CDR3 reads CASSYSFLTGTYEQYF. CDR3 coding DNA: TGTGCCAGCAGTTACTCATTTCTGACAGGGACCTACGAGCAGTACTTC.